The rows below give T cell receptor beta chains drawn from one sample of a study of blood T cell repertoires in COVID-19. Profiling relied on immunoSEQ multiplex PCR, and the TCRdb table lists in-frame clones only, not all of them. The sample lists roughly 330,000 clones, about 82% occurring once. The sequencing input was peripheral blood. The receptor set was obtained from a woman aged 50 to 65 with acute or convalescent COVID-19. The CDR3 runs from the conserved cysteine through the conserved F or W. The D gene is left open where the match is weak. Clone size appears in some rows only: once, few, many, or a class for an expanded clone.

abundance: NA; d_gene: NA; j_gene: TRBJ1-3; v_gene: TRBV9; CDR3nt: TGTGCCAGCAGCCCCAGGCCGGGACTAGGAAACACCATATATTTT; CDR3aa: CASSPRPGLGNTIYF
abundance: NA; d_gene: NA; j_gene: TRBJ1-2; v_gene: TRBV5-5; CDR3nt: TGTGCCAGCAGTTTGACGGGAGGCATCGGAGCTAACTATGGCTACACCTTC; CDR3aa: CASSLTGGIGANYGYTF
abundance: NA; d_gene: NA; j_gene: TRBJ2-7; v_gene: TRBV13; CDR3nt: TGTGCCAGCACCTTGACTTCCGGAAGCTACGAGCAGTACTTC; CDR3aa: CASTLTSGSYEQYF
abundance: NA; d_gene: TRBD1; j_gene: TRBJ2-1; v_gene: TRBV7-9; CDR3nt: TGTGCCAGCAGCTTGGGCGGAGAGGGACAGGGGGCCGATGAGCAGTTCTTC; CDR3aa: CASSLGGEGQGADEQFF
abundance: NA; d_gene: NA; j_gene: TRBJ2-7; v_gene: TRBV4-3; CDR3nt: TGCGCCAGCAGCCATTGGTCGGGGGGCGACTACGAGCAGTACTTC; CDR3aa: CASSHWSGGDYEQYF
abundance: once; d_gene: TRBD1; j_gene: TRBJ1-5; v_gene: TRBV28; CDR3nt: TGTGCCAGCAGCCCGGACAGGGAGAATAATCAGCCCCAGCATTTT; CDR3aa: CASSPDRENNQPQHF
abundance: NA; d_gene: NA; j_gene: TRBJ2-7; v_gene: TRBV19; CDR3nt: TGTGCCAGTACCTTATTAACAGGACGTTACGAGCAGTACTTC; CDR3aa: CASTLLTGRYEQYF
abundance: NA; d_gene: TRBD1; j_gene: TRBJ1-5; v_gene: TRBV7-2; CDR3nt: TGTGCCAGCAGCTATTACCGGGACAGGGGTTTACAGCCCCAGCATTTT; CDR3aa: CASSYYRDRGLQPQHF
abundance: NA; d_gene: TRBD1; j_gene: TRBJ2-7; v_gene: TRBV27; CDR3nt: TGTGCCAGCAGTTTATCGACAGGGGGTTTCAACGAGCAGTACTTC; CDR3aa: CASSLSTGGFNEQYF
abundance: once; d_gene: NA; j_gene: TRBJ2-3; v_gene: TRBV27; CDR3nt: TGTGCCAGCAGGAAAGACAGAGCCCATACGCAGTATTTT; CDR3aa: CASRKDRAHTQYF
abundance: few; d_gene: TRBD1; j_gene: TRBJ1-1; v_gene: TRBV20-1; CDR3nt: TGCAGTGCTAGTGTCAGGGGGCGGTCCACTGAAGCTTTCTTT; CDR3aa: CSASVRGRSTEAFF
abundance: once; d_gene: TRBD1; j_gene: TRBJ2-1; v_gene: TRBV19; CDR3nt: TGTGCCAGTAGCCCGACAGGGGTCAATGAGCAGTTCTTC; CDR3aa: CASSPTGVNEQFF
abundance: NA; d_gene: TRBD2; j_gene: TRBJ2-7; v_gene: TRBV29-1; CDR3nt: TGCAGCGTTGAAGAAGGACTAGCGGGAGTAAAATCGTCCTACGAGCAGTACTTC; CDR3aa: CSVEEGLAGVKSSYEQYF
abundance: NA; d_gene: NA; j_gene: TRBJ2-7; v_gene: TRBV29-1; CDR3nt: TGCAGCGTTCCAGGGACCTACGAGCAGTACTTC; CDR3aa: CSVPGTYEQYF
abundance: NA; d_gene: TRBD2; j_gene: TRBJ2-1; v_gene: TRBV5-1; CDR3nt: TGCGCCAGCAGCTTGGGCCCTAGCGGGAGCTCCTACAATGAGCAGTTCTTC; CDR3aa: CASSLGPSGSSYNEQFF
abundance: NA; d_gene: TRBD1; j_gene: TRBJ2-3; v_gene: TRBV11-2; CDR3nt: TGTGCCAGCAGCACAAGACAGGGGGGCACAGATACGCAGTATTTT; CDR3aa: CASSTRQGGTDTQYF
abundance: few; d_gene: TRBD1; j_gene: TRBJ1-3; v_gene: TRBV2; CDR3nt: TGTGCCAGCAGCCAAAACAGGGGGACTGGAAACACCATATATTTT; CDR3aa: CASSQNRGTGNTIYF
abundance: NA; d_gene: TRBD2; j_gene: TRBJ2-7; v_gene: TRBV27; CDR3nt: TGTGCCAGCAGTGCTAGCGGGAGGGCCGACGAGCAGTACTTC; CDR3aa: CASSASGRADEQYF
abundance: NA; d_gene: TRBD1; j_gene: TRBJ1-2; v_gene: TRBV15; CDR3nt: TGTGCCACCAGCAGGGACACAGGGGTTAACTATGGCTACACCTTC; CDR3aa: CATSRDTGVNYGYTF
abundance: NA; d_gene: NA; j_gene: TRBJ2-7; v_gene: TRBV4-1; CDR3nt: TGCGCCAGCAGCCAAGGGGCGGCAGGGGGGATCGGCGAGCAGTACTTC; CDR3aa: CASSQGAAGGIGEQYF
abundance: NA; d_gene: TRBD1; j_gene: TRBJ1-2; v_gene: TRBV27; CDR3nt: TGTGCCAGCAGTGTACCAGGGGGCGTCTATGGCTACACCTTC; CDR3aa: CASSVPGGVYGYTF
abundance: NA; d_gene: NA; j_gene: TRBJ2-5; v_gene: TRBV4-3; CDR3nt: TGCGCCAGCAGCCCGACTCCGGGATGGGGGGTTGAGACCCAGTACTTC; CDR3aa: CASSPTPGWGVETQYF
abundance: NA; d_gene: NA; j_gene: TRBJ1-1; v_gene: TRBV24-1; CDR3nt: TGTGCCACCCCCGGTCGAGAGAACACTGAAGCTTTCTTT; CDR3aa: CATPGRENTEAFF
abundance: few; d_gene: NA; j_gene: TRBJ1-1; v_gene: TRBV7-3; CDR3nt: TGTGCCAGCAGCCCAAATAGTTTGAACACTGAAGCTTTCTTT; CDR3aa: CASSPNSLNTEAFF
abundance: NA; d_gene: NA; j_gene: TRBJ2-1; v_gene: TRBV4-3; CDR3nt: TGCGCCAGCAGCCAAAGACAAGGGGGAAAGCAGTTCTTC; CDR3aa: CASSQRQGGKQFF
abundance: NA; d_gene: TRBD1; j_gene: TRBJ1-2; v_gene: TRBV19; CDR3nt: TGTGCCAGTAGTTCAAATCGCCCGGACAGGGGGCCTGGCTACACCTTC; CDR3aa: CASSSNRPDRGPGYTF
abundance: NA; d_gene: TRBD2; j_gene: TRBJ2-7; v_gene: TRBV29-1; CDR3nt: TGCAGCGTTGCAACGCGACTAGCGGGAGCGGGTGGGCAGTACTTC; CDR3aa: CSVATRLAGAGGQYF
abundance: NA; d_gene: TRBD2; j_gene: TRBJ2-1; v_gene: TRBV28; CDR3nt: TGTGCCAGCGGAGGGGGGACTAGCGGGATTAATGAGCAGTTCTTC; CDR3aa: CASGGGTSGINEQFF
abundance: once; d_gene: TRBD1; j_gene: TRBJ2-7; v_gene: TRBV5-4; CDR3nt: TGTGCCAGCAGCCAAGGCCGGGACAGACAATACGAGCAGTACTTC; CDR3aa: CASSQGRDRQYEQYF
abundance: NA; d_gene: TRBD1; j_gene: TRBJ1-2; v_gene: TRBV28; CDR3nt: TGTGCCAGCAGGACGGCCGGGACAGGCACACAAGAGGACTATGGCTACACCTTC; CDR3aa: CASRTAGTGTQEDYGYTF
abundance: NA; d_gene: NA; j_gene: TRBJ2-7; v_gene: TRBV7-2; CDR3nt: TGTGCCAGCAGACCACAGGGTTCGTACGAGCAGTACTTC; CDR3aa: CASRPQGSYEQYF